This T cell receptor (beta chain) was profiled in a study of cytomegalovirus exposure and HLA in healthy donors. As concerns this clone: The antigen is unknown.

This CDR3 contains 15 residues. Germline values: CDR1 SGDLS, CDR2 YYNGEE. V lost 4 bases, J lost 3 bases, and 5 bases stayed unmatched. Each of the donors was a healthy bone marrow donor. Points from the study as a whole: Analysis performed later found over 15,000 TCR beta sequences associated with HLA alleles at 0.05 false discovery rate.

The PCR ran on 60 Vbeta and 13 Jbeta primers. Using immunoSEQ multiplex PCR, the repertoire was profiled, and TCRdb retains in-frame clones only, with some absent. This table has over 150,000 clones, about 82% appearing once. Specimen: PBMCs. The gene calls are TRBV9 and TRBJ1-3; 9 bases fit TRBD1. The receptor was isolated from a woman between 50 and 59 years old in good health and CMV-seropositive. The CDR3 loop reads CASSWGTGSGNTIYF. The CDR3 nucleotides are TGTGCCAGCAGCTGGGGGACAGGGAGTGGAAACACCATATATTTT.